The source of this T cell receptor (beta chain) is a study of regulatory and conventional T cells in RAG deficiency. General study results and limits: RAG-deficient patients showed markedly lower Shannon entropy and higher Simpson indices than control T-cell subsets. In Omenn syndrome, Treg and Tconv repertoires overlapped >80%. These Omenn syndrome Treg sorts may hold peripherally activated cells instead.

Assay used: immunoSEQ multiplex PCR; TCRdb lists only in-frame clones, some missing. The sample has around 20,000 clones; around 97% are singletons. Genomic DNA came from blood conventional CD4+ T cells gated CD25-low CD127-high. As regards this clone: Its antigen is unknown.

The CDR3 consists of 15 residues. The V end was cut by 5 bases, the J end by 0 bases, with 11 bases between. Germline V lookup: CDR1 SGHTA, CDR2 FQGNSA. These records were also assigned to another study, of regulatory T cells. That source notes: The primer mix had 52 TRBV and 13 TRBJ primers.

This clonotype was obtained from a human donor in good health. This chain joins TRBV7-2 and TRBJ1-3; D ambiguous. The specimen sequenced was CD25- CD4+ T cells sorted from blood. The CDR3 coding sequence is TGTGCCAGCAGCCATTCGCGGAGCTCTGGAAACACCATATATTTT. Residues: CASSHSRSSGNTIYF.